This record covers a single T cell receptor beta chain. Its antigen is not known. Germline is not matched at one junction end, which may reflect a read error. This CDR3 spans 13 amino acids. The V gene's germline CDR1 is MNHNS and CDR2 SASEGT. Profiled with immunoSEQ multiplex PCR; TCRdb holds only in-frame clones, not every one. This sample has tens of thousands of clones, with over 90% found just once. The data were obtained in a study of cytomegalovirus exposure and HLA in healthy donors. Study-level results: Usually a TCR sequence was rare, but some public TCRs were found in many donors. Researchers counted roughly 150 TCR beta chains as cytomegalovirus-associated.

This receptor was taken from a woman under 30 in good health and CMV-seropositive. This sequence joins TRBV6-1 and TRBJ2-5, with a weak D call TRBD1 (6 bases). Specimen: PBMCs. CDR3 sequence: CASSEARGKRWNF. The CDR3 DNA reads as TGTGCCAGCAGTGAAGCGAGGGGGAAAAGATGGAACTTC.